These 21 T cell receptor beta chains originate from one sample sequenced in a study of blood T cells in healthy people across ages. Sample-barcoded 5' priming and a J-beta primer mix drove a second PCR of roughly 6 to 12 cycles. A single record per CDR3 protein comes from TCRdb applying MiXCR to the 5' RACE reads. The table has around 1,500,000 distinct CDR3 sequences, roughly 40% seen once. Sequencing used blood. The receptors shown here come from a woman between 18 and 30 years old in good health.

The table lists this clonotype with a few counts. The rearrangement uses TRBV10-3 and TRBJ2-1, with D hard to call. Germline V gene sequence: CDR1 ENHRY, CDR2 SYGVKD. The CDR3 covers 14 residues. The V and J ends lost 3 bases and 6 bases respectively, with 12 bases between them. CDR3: CAISDLAERNEQFF. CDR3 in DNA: TGTGCCATCAGTGATTTGGCCGAGCGCAATGAGCAGTTCTTC.

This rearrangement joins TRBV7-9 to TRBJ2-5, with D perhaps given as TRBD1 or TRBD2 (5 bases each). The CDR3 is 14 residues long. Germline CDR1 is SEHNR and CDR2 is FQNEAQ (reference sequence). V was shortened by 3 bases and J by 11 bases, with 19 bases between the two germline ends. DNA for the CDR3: TGTGCCAGCAGCTTTACCGGGGCGCAAGGAGAGCAGTACTTC. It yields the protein CASSFTGAQGEQYF. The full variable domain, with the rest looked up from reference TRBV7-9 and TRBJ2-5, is DTGVSQNPRHKITKRGQNVTFRCDPISEHNRLYWYRQTLGQGPEFLTYFQNEAQLEKSRLLSDRFSAERPKGSFSTLEIQRTEQGDSAMYLCASSFTGAQGEQYFGPGTRLLVL.

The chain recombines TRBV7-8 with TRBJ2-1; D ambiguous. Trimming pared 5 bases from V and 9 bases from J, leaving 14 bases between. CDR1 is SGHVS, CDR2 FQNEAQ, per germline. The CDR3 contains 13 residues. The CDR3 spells CASSPSDLREQFF. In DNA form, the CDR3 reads TGTGCCAGCAGCCCGTCGGACCTCCGTGAGCAGTTCTTC.

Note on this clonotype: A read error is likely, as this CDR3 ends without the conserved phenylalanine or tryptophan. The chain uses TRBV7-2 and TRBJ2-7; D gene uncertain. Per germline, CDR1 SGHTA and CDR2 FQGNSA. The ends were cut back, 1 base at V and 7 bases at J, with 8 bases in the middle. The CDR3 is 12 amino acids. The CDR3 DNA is TGTGCCAGCAGCTTAGTTAGCAGGGAGCAGTACATC. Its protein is CASSLVSREQYI.

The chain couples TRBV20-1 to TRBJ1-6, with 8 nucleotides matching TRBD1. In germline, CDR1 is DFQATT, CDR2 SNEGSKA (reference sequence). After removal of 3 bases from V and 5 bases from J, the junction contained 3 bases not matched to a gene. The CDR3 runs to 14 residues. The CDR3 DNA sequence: TGCAGTGCTAGCGGACAGGGTGATAATTCACCCCTCCACTTT. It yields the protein CSASGQGDNSPLHF.

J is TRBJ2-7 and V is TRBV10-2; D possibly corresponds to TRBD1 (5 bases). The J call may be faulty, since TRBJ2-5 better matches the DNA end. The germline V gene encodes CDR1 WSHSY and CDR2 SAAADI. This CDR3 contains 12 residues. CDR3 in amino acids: CASSEQDKTQYF. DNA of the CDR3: TGCGCCAGCAGTGAACAGGATAAGACCCAGTACTTC.

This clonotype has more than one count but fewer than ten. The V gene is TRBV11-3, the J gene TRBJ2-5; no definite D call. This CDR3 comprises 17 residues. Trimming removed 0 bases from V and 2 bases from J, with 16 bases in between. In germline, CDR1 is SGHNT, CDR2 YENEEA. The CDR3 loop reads CASSLDVTRTLQETQYF. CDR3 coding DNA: TGTGCCAGCAGCTTAGATGTAACCAGGACCCTTCAAGAGACCCAGTACTTC.

The CDR3 DNA reads as TGTGCCAGCAGCCCGCTTTCCGGGAAAACTGCTGATACGCAGTATTTT. This gives the protein CASSPLSGKTADTQYF. The chain carries TRBV6-5 and TRBJ2-3; TRBD2 might be the D (5 bases). The CDR3 is made up of 16 amino acids. The V end lost 6 bases, the J end lost 6 bases, and 22 bases lay between the germline ends. Germline V gene sequence: CDR1 MNHEY, CDR2 SVGAGI.

DNA of the CDR3: TGTGCCAGCAGCGCCGAAGGCTATTTTAATGAAAAACTGTTTTTT. Its translation is CASSAEGYFNEKLFF. The gene calls are TRBV6-5 and TRBJ1-4; D is ambiguous. V was pared by 6 bases and J by 4 bases, with 15 bases between. The CDR3 has 15 residues. Per the germline V gene, CDR1 is MNHEY and CDR2 is SVGAGI.

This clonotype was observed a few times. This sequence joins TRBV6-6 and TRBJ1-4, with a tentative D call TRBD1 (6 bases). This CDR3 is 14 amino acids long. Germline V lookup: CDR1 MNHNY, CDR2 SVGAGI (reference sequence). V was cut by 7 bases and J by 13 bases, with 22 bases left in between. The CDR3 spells CASTYGRDTGRLFF. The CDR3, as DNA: TGTGCCAGCACCTACGGGCGGGACACAGGAAGACTGTTTTTT.

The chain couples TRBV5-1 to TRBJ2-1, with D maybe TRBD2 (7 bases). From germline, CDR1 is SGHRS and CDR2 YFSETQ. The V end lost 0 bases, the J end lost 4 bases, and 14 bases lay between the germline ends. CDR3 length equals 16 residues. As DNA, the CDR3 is TGCGCCAGCAGCTTGGTGGCGGGGGCGGGGTACAATGAGCAGTTCTTC. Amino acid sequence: CASSLVAGAGYNEQFF.

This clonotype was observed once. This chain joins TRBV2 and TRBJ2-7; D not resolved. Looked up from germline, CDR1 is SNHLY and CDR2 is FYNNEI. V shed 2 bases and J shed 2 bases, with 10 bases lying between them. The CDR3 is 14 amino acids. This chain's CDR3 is CASSEPSSPYEQYF. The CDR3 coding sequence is TGTGCCAGCAGTGAACCCTCGAGCCCCTACGAGCAGTACTTC.

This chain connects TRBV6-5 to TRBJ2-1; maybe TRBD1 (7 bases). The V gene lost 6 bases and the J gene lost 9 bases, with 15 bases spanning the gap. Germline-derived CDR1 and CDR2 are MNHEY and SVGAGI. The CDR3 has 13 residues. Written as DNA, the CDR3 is TGTGCCAGCAGGACCCCAGGGGGGAGTGAGCAGTTCTTC. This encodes CASRTPGGSEQFF.

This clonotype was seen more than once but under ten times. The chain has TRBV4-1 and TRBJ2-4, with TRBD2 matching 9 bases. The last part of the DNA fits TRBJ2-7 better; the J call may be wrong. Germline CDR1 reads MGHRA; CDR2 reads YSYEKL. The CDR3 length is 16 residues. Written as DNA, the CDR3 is TGCGCCAGCAGCCAAGAGCTAGCGGGGATAGGCTACGAGCAGTACTTC. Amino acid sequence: CASSQELAGIGYEQYF.

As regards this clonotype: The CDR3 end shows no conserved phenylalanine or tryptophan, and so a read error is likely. Here the CDR3 reads CASSQRQGVGEQYS. In DNA form, the CDR3 reads TGCGCCAGCAGCCAAAGACAGGGGGTAGGAGAGCAGTACTCC. The V gene is TRBV4-1, the J gene TRBJ2-7, with 9 bases lining up with TRBD1. Looked up from germline, CDR1 is MGHRA and CDR2 is YSYEKL. Trimming took 2 bases from V and 7 from J; bases not matched to a gene: 6. This CDR3 has 14 residues.

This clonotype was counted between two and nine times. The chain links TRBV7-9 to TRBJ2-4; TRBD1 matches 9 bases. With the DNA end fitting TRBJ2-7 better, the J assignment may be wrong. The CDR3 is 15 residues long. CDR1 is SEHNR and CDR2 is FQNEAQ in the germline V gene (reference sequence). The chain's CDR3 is CASSPWTGDYHEQYF. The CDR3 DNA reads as TGTGCCAGCAGCCCGTGGACAGGGGATTACCACGAGCAGTACTTC.

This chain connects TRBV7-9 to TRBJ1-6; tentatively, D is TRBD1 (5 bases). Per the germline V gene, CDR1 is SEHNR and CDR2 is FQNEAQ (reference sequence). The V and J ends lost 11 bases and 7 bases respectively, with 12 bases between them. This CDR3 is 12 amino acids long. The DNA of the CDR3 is TGTGCCGTAGGGCAGGGAAATTCACCCCTCCACTTT. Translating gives CAVGQGNSPLHF.

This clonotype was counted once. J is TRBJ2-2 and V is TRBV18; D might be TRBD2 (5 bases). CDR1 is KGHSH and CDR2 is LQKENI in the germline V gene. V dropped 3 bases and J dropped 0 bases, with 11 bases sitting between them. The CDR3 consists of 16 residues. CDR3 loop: CASSPYGNPNTGELFF. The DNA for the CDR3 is TGTGCCAGCTCACCCTACGGGAACCCGAACACCGGGGAGCTGTTTTTT.

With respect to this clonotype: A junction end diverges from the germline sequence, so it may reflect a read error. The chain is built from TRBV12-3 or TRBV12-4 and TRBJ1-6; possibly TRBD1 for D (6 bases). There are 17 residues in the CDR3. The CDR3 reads CASSLGGGSAYNSPLHF. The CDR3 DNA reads TGTGCCAGCAGCTTAGGGGGGGGCTCGGCCTATAATTCACCCCTCCACTTT.

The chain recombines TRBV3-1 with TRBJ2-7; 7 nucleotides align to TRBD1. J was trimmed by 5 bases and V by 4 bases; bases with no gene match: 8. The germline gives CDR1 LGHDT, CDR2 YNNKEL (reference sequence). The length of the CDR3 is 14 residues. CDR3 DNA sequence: TGTGCCAGCAGCCGACAGGGACCCAGGAACGAGCAGTACTTC. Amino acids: CASSRQGPRNEQYF.

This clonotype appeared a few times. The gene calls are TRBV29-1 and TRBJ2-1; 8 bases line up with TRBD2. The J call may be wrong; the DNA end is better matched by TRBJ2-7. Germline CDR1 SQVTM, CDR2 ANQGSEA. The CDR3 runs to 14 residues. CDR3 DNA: TGCAGCGTTGGGGCTAGCGGGTTGATCAATGAGCAGTACTTC. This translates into CSVGASGLINEQYF.